This is a list of T cell receptor beta chains from one sample in a study of vaccination and CD4 T cells after COVID-19. TCRdb fed the PCR reads into MiXCR, producing one record per CDR3 protein. The sample has 20,000 to 25,000 distinct CDR3 sequences, 60% seen once. These TCRs are of unknown antigen specificity. The sequences come from CD4+ T cells from blood, cultured in vitro, collected after SARS-CoV-2 vaccination. The receptors derive from a human donor who received a COVID-19 vaccine. The CDR3 runs from the conserved cysteine through the conserved F or W. Each record gives: clone size, V gene, D gene, J gene, CDR3 DNA, CDR3 protein. The D gene is left open where the match is weak. The size of a clone is reported for some rows only, either as once, few or many, or as a class for expanded clones.

size: -; V: TRBV5-3; D: -; J: TRBJ1-1; DNA: TGTGCCAGAAGCGGCCGGGCTCCGCTCATGAACACTGAAGCTTTCTTT; CDR3: CARSGRAPLMNTEAFF
size: few; V: TRBV28; D: TRBD1; J: TRBJ2-2; DNA: TGTGCCAGCAGTTTACACAGGGGGCGTGGGGAGCTGTTTTTT; CDR3: CASSLHRGRGELFF
size: -; V: TRBV30; D: -; J: TRBJ1-4; DNA: TGTGCCTGGGGAGGACAGAGTAATGAAAAACTGTTTTTT; CDR3: CAWGGQSNEKLFF
size: -; V: TRBV7-2; D: -; J: TRBJ2-2; DNA: TGTGCCAGCAGCATAATCCGGGACACCGGGGAGCTGTTTTTT; CDR3: CASSIIRDTGELFF
size: -; V: TRBV29-1; D: -; J: TRBJ1-3; DNA: TGCAGCGTTGGGGTATCGCAGGGAGGAGGGGTCTCTGGAAACACCATATATTTT; CDR3: CSVGVSQGGGVSGNTIYF
size: -; V: TRBV20-1; D: -; J: TRBJ1-4; DNA: TGCAGTGCTAGAGATCGGGGGTTTGGACTGTTTTTT; CDR3: CSARDRGFGLFF
size: few; V: TRBV24-1; D: -; J: TRBJ2-7; DNA: TGTGCCACCAGTGTTCCCCCAGGAGTTACCTCCTACGAGCAGTACTTC; CDR3: CATSVPPGVTSYEQYF
size: few; V: TRBV30; D: -; J: TRBJ2-3; DNA: TGTGCCTGGAGTGCCCCCTCTAGCTTACCCACAGATACGCAGTATTTT; CDR3: CAWSAPSSLPTDTQYF
size: -; V: TRBV18; D: -; J: TRBJ1-2; DNA: TGTGCCAGCTCGCAAATTAACTATGGCTACACCTTC; CDR3: CASSQINYGYTF
size: -; V: TRBV15; D: -; J: TRBJ1-4; DNA: TGTGCCACCAGCAGAGACTTGCGCCGATTTAATGAAAAACTGTTTTTT; CDR3: CATSRDLRRFNEKLFF
size: -; V: TRBV6-7; D: TRBD2; J: TRBJ2-3; DNA: TGTGCCAGCAGTTACGAGCGGGGCCAAAGCACAGATACGCAGTATTTT; CDR3: CASSYERGQSTDTQYF
size: -; V: TRBV19; D: TRBD1; J: TRBJ2-7; DNA: TGTGCCAGTAGTATTACAGGGGGCAACGAGCAGTACTTC; CDR3: CASSITGGNEQYF
size: -; V: TRBV14; D: TRBD2; J: TRBJ2-3; DNA: TGTGCCAGCAGTCGGCGGCTAGCGGCTAGCACAGATACGCAGTATTTT; CDR3: CASSRRLAASTDTQYF
size: once; V: TRBV30; D: TRBD1; J: TRBJ1-2; DNA: TGTGCCTGGAGTCTGGACAGGGGTTTTGGCTACACCTTC; CDR3: CAWSLDRGFGYTF
size: -; V: TRBV19; D: -; J: TRBJ2-2; DNA: TGTGCCAGTATTTCCCAAAACACCGGGGAGCTGTTTTTT; CDR3: CASISQNTGELFF
size: -; V: TRBV19; D: TRBD1; J: TRBJ2-5; DNA: TGTGCCAGTAGTACCGGGACAGGGGGTGAGACCCAGTACTTC; CDR3: CASSTGTGGETQYF
size: few; V: TRBV2; D: -; J: TRBJ1-1; DNA: TGTGCCAGCAGCCCCCCGACAGGAATGAACACTGAAGCTTTCTTT; CDR3: CASSPPTGMNTEAFF
size: few; V: TRBV19; D: TRBD1; J: TRBJ1-2; DNA: TGTGCCAGTAAGGGTACAGGGGTGTATGGCTACACCTTC; CDR3: CASKGTGVYGYTF
size: -; V: TRBV2; D: -; J: TRBJ2-5; DNA: TGTGCCAGCAGTGAATCTACCAGCAGAGGAGAGACCCAGTACTTC; CDR3: CASSESTSRGETQYF
size: -; V: TRBV2; D: TRBD1; J: TRBJ2-7; DNA: TGTGCCAGCAGTGATGGACAGGGGGCTGGGACTGAGCAGTACTTC; CDR3: CASSDGQGAGTEQYF
size: few; V: TRBV7-6; D: -; J: TRBJ2-3; DNA: TGTGCCAGCAGCCGAACCCCCCACACGAGGACGTCGACTAGCACAGATACGCAGTATTTT; CDR3: CASSRTPHTRTSTSTDTQYF
size: few; V: TRBV20-1; D: -; J: TRBJ2-2; DNA: TGCAGTGCTAGAGATGGCGGGGGGGAGCTGTTTTTT; CDR3: CSARDGGGELFF
size: -; V: TRBV19; D: TRBD2; J: TRBJ2-2; DNA: TGTGCCAGTAGTGCCCGGACTAGCTCCGGGGAGCTGTTTTTT; CDR3: CASSARTSSGELFF
size: -; V: TRBV20-1; D: TRBD1; J: TRBJ1-1; DNA: TGCAGTGCTAGACAGGGGGCGGAGAACACTGAAGCTTTCTTT; CDR3: CSARQGAENTEAFF
size: -; V: TRBV23-1; D: TRBD1; J: TRBJ2-3; DNA: TGCGCCAGCAGTCAGGGCGGGACAGGGGTCCCCACAGATACGCAGTATTTT; CDR3: CASSQGGTGVPTDTQYF
size: -; V: TRBV30; D: -; J: TRBJ1-2; DNA: TGTGCCTGGAGTGTAGGGCACCAAAGCTATGGCTACACCTTC; CDR3: CAWSVGHQSYGYTF
size: -; V: TRBV10-3; D: TRBD1; J: TRBJ1-1; DNA: TGTGCCGCCACTAACCGGGACAGGATATTGAACACTGAAGCTTTCTTT; CDR3: CAATNRDRILNTEAFF
size: once; V: TRBV7-9; D: -; J: TRBJ2-7; DNA: TGTGCCAGCAGCCGGGGGTACGGGGGCATCTACGAGCAGTACTTC; CDR3: CASSRGYGGIYEQYF
size: few; V: TRBV20-1; D: -; J: TRBJ1-1; DNA: TGCAGTGCCCCGGGACTCCAAAACACTGAAGCTTTCTTT; CDR3: CSAPGLQNTEAFF
size: -; V: TRBV4-2; D: TRBD2; J: TRBJ2-1; DNA: TGTGCCAGCAGCCAAGTTCCCGGGACTAGCAGGGGCCGCTCCTACAATGAGCAGTTCTTC; CDR3: CASSQVPGTSRGRSYNEQFF
size: -; V: TRBV6-1; D: TRBD2; J: TRBJ2-1; DNA: TGTGCCAGCAGTGGGTATCGGGGGGGGGCCATTGAGCAGTTCTTC; CDR3: CASSGYRGGAIEQFF
size: -; V: TRBV7-9; D: TRBD1; J: TRBJ2-7; DNA: TGTGCCAGCAGCTTAGGACAGGGTAACGAGCAGTACTTC; CDR3: CASSLGQGNEQYF
size: -; V: TRBV12-3/TRBV12-4; D: -; J: TRBJ2-5; DNA: TGTGCCAGCAGTTTTGTTGTGGCTAGCGTACAAGAGACCCAGTACTTC; CDR3: CASSFVVASVQETQYF
size: once; V: TRBV5-1; D: -; J: TRBJ2-1; DNA: TGCGCCAGCAGCTTCGGTGGGGGGGGCCTTTGGGATGAGCAGTTCTTC; CDR3: CASSFGGGGLWDEQFF
size: -; V: TRBV6-5; D: -; J: TRBJ1-1; DNA: TGTGCCAGCAGTTACTCGTACGGGGAGAACACTGAAGCTTTCTTT; CDR3: CASSYSYGENTEAFF
size: -; V: TRBV7-2; D: TRBD1; J: TRBJ2-1; DNA: TGTGCCAGCAGATCCCGCGGGACAGGGACCGATGAGCAGTTCTTC; CDR3: CASRSRGTGTDEQFF
size: -; V: TRBV19; D: -; J: TRBJ1-5; DNA: TGTGCCAGTACCCGAGGGGATCAGCCCCAGCATTTT; CDR3: CASTRGDQPQHF
size: few; V: TRBV11-3; D: -; J: TRBJ2-3; DNA: TGTGCCAGCAGCTTCGGGTCAGGGAGCACAGATACGCAGTATTTT; CDR3: CASSFGSGSTDTQYF
size: -; V: TRBV6-1; D: -; J: TRBJ1-2; DNA: TGTGCCAGCAGTATATTAAACAGTGGAAATGGCTACACCTTC; CDR3: CASSILNSGNGYTF
size: -; V: TRBV19; D: -; J: TRBJ1-2; DNA: TGTGCCAGTAGTGGGGCAAGGTATGGCTACACCTTC; CDR3: CASSGARYGYTF
size: few; V: TRBV30; D: -; J: TRBJ1-2; DNA: TGTGCCTGGAGCTCAAACTATGGCTACACCTTC; CDR3: CAWSSNYGYTF
size: -; V: TRBV20-1; D: -; J: TRBJ1-2; DNA: TGCAGTGCATTTGGGGGAGGGATATTCTATGGCTACACCTTC; CDR3: CSAFGGGIFYGYTF
size: -; V: TRBV20-1; D: TRBD2; J: TRBJ2-1; DNA: TGCAGTGCTTTAGCGGGGGGTATGGGGGAGCAGTTCTTC; CDR3: CSALAGGMGEQFF
size: -; V: TRBV6-5; D: -; J: TRBJ1-1; DNA: TGTGCCAGCAGTTACAGGGAAAGGGGCACTGAAGCTTTCTTT; CDR3: CASSYRERGTEAFF
size: -; V: TRBV7-9; D: TRBD2; J: TRBJ2-1; DNA: TGTGCCAGCAGCTTAACCCCGGGACTAGCGGGGACACTGAGCTCCTACAATGAGCAGTTCTTC; CDR3: CASSLTPGLAGTLSSYNEQFF
size: medium-sized; V: TRBV6-1; D: -; J: TRBJ1-4; DNA: TGTGCCAGCAGGGCAGGGGCTTTATATGAAAAACTGTTTTTT; CDR3: CASRAGALYEKLFF
size: -; V: TRBV30; D: TRBD1; J: TRBJ1-5; DNA: TGTGCCTGGAGTCAGGGACAGCCCAATCAGTCCCAGCATTTT; CDR3: CAWSQGQPNQSQHF